A selection of T cell receptor beta chains follows, all from one sample in a study of T cell responses to AZD1222 COVID-19 vaccine. Clones were read by immunoSEQ multiplex PCR, and TCRdb kept only the in-frame ones, dropping some. The table includes some 150,000 clones, approximately 85% detected once. Sequences were derived from peripheral blood, sampled 28 days after the second dose of the MenACWY control vaccine. These receptor sequences come from an adult who received the MenACWY meningococcal vaccine as a control. Both conserved end residues are part of each CDR3. A D gene is named only where the DNA matches it firmly. The listing skips clone size in some rows; elsewhere it reads once, few, many or a size class.

j_call: TRBJ1-1
d_call: NA
v_call: TRBV24-1
clone_size: NA
cdr3_aa: CATIEVMNTEAFF
cdr3_nt: TGTGCCACCATCGAGGTCATGAACACTGAAGCTTTCTTT

j_call: TRBJ1-1
d_call: NA
v_call: TRBV4-3
clone_size: NA
cdr3_aa: CASSHPQGGGEAFF
cdr3_nt: TGCGCCAGCAGCCACCCACAGGGCGGAGGTGAAGCTTTCTTT

j_call: TRBJ2-1
d_call: TRBD2
v_call: TRBV10-3
clone_size: few
cdr3_aa: CAISDTSAASGNNEQFF
cdr3_nt: TGTGCCATCAGTGACACGTCAGCGGCTAGCGGAAACAATGAGCAGTTCTTC

j_call: TRBJ1-3
d_call: NA
v_call: TRBV9
clone_size: NA
cdr3_aa: CASSVGMGISGNTIYF
cdr3_nt: TGTGCCAGCAGCGTAGGAATGGGGATCTCTGGAAACACCATATATTTT

j_call: TRBJ1-2
d_call: NA
v_call: TRBV4-1
clone_size: NA
cdr3_aa: CASSQGAYGYTF
cdr3_nt: TGCGCCAGCAGCCAGGGTGCCTATGGCTACACCTTC

j_call: TRBJ1-1
d_call: NA
v_call: TRBV6-4
clone_size: NA
cdr3_aa: CASSDTGNTEAFF
cdr3_nt: TGTGCCAGCAGTGACACAGGGAACACTGAAGCTTTCTTT

j_call: TRBJ2-5
d_call: NA
v_call: TRBV5-4
clone_size: NA
cdr3_aa: CASSPFRTQETQYF
cdr3_nt: TGTGCCAGCAGCCCCTTTCGTACTCAAGAGACCCAGTACTTC

j_call: TRBJ1-6
d_call: TRBD1
v_call: TRBV7-2
clone_size: NA
cdr3_aa: CASSQTGGAGNSPLHF
cdr3_nt: TGTGCCAGCAGCCAAACAGGGGGAGCTGGTAATTCACCCCTCCACTTT

j_call: TRBJ1-5
d_call: TRBD1
v_call: TRBV4-2
clone_size: few
cdr3_aa: CASSQPGQGGIGPQHF
cdr3_nt: TGTGCCAGCAGCCAACCAGGACAGGGGGGGATTGGACCCCAGCATTTT

j_call: TRBJ1-1
d_call: NA
v_call: TRBV28
clone_size: NA
cdr3_aa: CASSLHGSSNTEAFF
cdr3_nt: TGTGCCAGCAGCCTACATGGTTCATCGAACACTGAAGCTTTCTTT

j_call: TRBJ1-5
d_call: TRBD1
v_call: TRBV28
clone_size: once
cdr3_aa: CASSSPGQGYQPQHF
cdr3_nt: TGTGCCAGCAGTTCTCCCGGACAGGGCTATCAGCCCCAGCATTTT

j_call: TRBJ2-3
d_call: TRBD2
v_call: TRBV7-2
clone_size: once
cdr3_aa: CASSSQGLASTDTQYF
cdr3_nt: TGTGCCAGCAGCTCCCAGGGACTAGCCAGCACAGATACGCAGTATTTT

j_call: TRBJ1-1
d_call: TRBD1
v_call: TRBV5-1
clone_size: NA
cdr3_aa: CASSLGQGEAFF
cdr3_nt: TGCGCCAGCAGCTTGGGACAGGGCGAAGCTTTCTTT

j_call: TRBJ2-1
d_call: NA
v_call: TRBV14
clone_size: few
cdr3_aa: CASSQEVRGEQFF
cdr3_nt: TGTGCCAGCAGCCAAGAAGTGCGTGGTGAGCAGTTCTTC

j_call: TRBJ2-3
d_call: TRBD2
v_call: TRBV28
clone_size: NA
cdr3_aa: CASTRGLAGLTDTQYF
cdr3_nt: TGTGCCAGCACCAGGGGACTAGCGGGGCTCACAGATACGCAGTATTTT

j_call: TRBJ1-2
d_call: TRBD1
v_call: TRBV30
clone_size: NA
cdr3_aa: CAWSVHGTEYGYTF
cdr3_nt: TGTGCCTGGAGTGTACATGGGACAGAGTATGGCTACACCTTC

j_call: TRBJ2-7
d_call: NA
v_call: TRBV29-1
clone_size: NA
cdr3_aa: CSVLVSPYEQYF
cdr3_nt: TGCAGCGTCTTAGTTTCACCCTACGAGCAGTACTTC

j_call: TRBJ1-2
d_call: NA
v_call: TRBV3-1/TRBV3-2
clone_size: NA
cdr3_aa: CASSRRDNYGYTF
cdr3_nt: TGTGCCAGCAGCCGACGGGATAACTATGGCTACACCTTC

j_call: TRBJ1-1
d_call: NA
v_call: TRBV7-2
clone_size: NA
cdr3_aa: CASSLVGWLQGTEAFF
cdr3_nt: TGTGCCAGCAGCTTAGTCGGTTGGCTTCAGGGCACTGAAGCTTTCTTT

j_call: TRBJ2-5
d_call: NA
v_call: TRBV7-9
clone_size: NA
cdr3_aa: CASSPPLGEETQYF
cdr3_nt: TGTGCCAGCAGCCCCCCCCTCGGGGAAGAGACCCAGTACTTC

j_call: TRBJ1-6
d_call: TRBD1
v_call: TRBV27
clone_size: NA
cdr3_aa: CASSLWVGRGLSPLHF
cdr3_nt: TGTGCCAGCAGTTTATGGGTGGGGAGGGGGCTTTCACCCCTCCACTTT

j_call: TRBJ2-7
d_call: NA
v_call: TRBV5-1
clone_size: NA
cdr3_aa: CASSPRGPYEQYF
cdr3_nt: TGCGCCAGCAGTCCCCGAGGGCCCTACGAGCAGTACTTC

j_call: TRBJ1-1
d_call: NA
v_call: TRBV9
clone_size: NA
cdr3_aa: CASSVKENTEAFF
cdr3_nt: TGTGCCAGCAGCGTAAAAGAGAACACTGAAGCTTTCTTT

j_call: TRBJ1-6
d_call: NA
v_call: TRBV19
clone_size: once
cdr3_aa: CASTLFGNSPLHF
cdr3_nt: TGTGCCAGTACCTTATTCGGGAATTCACCCCTCCACTTT